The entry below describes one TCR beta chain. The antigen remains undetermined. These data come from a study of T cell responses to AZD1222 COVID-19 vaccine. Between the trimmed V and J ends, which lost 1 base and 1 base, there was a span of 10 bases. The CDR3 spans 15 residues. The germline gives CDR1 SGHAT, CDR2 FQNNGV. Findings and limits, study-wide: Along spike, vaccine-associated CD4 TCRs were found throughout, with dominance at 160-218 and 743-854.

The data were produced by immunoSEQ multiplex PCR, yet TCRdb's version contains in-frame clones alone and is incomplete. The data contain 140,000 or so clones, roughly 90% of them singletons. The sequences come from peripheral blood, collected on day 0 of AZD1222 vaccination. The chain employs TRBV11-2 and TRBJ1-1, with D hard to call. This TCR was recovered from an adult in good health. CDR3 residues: CASSLVYGGNTEAFF. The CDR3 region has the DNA TGTGCCAGCAGCTTAGTTTACGGAGGGAACACTGAAGCTTTCTTT.